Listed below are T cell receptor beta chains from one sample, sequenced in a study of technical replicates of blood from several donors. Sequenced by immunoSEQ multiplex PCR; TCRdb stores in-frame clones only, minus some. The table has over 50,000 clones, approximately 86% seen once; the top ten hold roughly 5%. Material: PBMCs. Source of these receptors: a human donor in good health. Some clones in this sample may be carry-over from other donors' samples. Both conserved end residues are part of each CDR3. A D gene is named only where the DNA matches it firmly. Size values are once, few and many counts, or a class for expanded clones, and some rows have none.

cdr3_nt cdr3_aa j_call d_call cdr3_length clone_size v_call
TGCGCCAGCAGCCAAGATCAACAGGAGGGGTACGAGCAGTACTTC CASSQDQQEGYEQYF TRBJ2-7 NA 15 NA TRBV4-3
TGTGCCAGCAGCCAAGTCGCAGGAATGAACACTGAAGCTTTCTTT CASSQVAGMNTEAFF TRBJ1-1 NA 15 once TRBV4-2
TGTGCCAGCAGTTACTCAGGGACTAGAGCAGAGACCCAGTACTTC CASSYSGTRAETQYF TRBJ2-5 TRBD2 15 NA TRBV6-5
TGTGCCAGCAGTGGACAGGGGATTGTCACTGAAGCTTTCTTT CASSGQGIVTEAFF TRBJ1-1 TRBD1 14 few TRBV2
TGTGCCTGGAGCGGGGGGAGGGCAGGGAACTATGGCTACACCTTC CAWSGGRAGNYGYTF TRBJ1-2 NA 15 NA TRBV30
TGTGCCAGCACTGGACAGGGCCCTCTCTATGGCTACACCTTC CASTGQGPLYGYTF TRBJ1-2 TRBD1 14 NA TRBV2
TGTGCCAGCAGTGAAGTGGGCCAAAGGGGCTATGGCTACACCTTC CASSEVGQRGYGYTF TRBJ1-2 NA 15 NA TRBV6-1
TGTGCCAGCAGCCTCGACAGGGGTAACACTGAAGCTTTCTTT CASSLDRGNTEAFF TRBJ1-1 TRBD1 14 few TRBV7-6
TGTGCCAGCAGTGGTTATTTCAGGACTAGCGGATACGAGCAGTACTTC CASSGYFRTSGYEQYF TRBJ2-7 TRBD2 16 NA TRBV2
TGTGCCAGCTCACAATCTCCGGGACTAGCAGACACGAACACCGGGGAGCTGTTTTTT CASSQSPGLADTNTGELFF TRBJ2-2 TRBD2 19 NA TRBV18
TGTGCCAGCAAAGGAGATTCACCCCTCCACTTT CASKGDSPLHF TRBJ1-6 NA 11 once TRBV2
TGTGCCAGCAGCATAGCGGGGGCCCTCACCGGGGAGCTGTTTTTT CASSIAGALTGELFF TRBJ2-2 TRBD2 15 NA TRBV5-4
TGTGCCAGCAGCTTGAGTAGCGGGAGAGGGGAGACCCAGTACTTC CASSLSSGRGETQYF TRBJ2-5 TRBD2 15 NA TRBV5-6
TGTGCCAGCAGTGATTCCGCTAGCGGAGCCCCTCCGTACTTC CASSDSASGAPPYF TRBJ2-5 TRBD2 14 NA TRBV6-1
TGCGCCAGCAGCTTAGGGACAGCCACTAGCAATCAGCCCCAGCATTTT CASSLGTATSNQPQHF TRBJ1-5 TRBD1 16 NA TRBV5-1
TGTGCCAGCCTTATATCCAGGGAAAACACCATATATTTT CASLISRENTIYF TRBJ1-3 NA 13 NA TRBV7-2
TGTGCCTGGAGTGACTCCACTGAGCAGTTCTTC CAWSDSTEQFF TRBJ2-1 NA 11 NA TRBV30
TGCGCCAGCAGCCAAGACTGGGGGGGACAGGGTAGGACTGAAGCTTTCTTT CASSQDWGGQGRTEAFF TRBJ1-1 TRBD1 17 NA TRBV4-1
TGTGCCAGCAGCGAGCGGGGTGGGACGTACAATTCACCCCTCCACTTT CASSERGGTYNSPLHF TRBJ1-6 NA 16 NA TRBV2
TGCGCCAGCAGCTATACCCTAATGAACACTGAAGCTTTCTTT CASSYTLMNTEAFF TRBJ1-1 NA 14 NA TRBV5-1
TGTGCCAGCACCGCGCGGACTAGCGGGCTTGAGACCCAGTACTTC CASTARTSGLETQYF TRBJ2-5 TRBD2 15 NA TRBV2
TGCGCCAGCAGCCAAGACACTCCCTCCGAGCAGTACTTC CASSQDTPSEQYF TRBJ2-7 NA 13 NA TRBV4-3
TGTGCCAGCAGTCGTATTTCGCAGCCCCAGCATTTT CASSRISQPQHF TRBJ1-5 NA 12 NA TRBV7-8
TGTGCCAGCAGCTTTGGGACAGGCATCGCCTACAATGAGCAGTTCTTC CASSFGTGIAYNEQFF TRBJ2-1 TRBD1 16 NA TRBV5-6
TGTGCCAGCAGCCTATCGTCCACCGGGGAGCTGTTTTTT CASSLSSTGELFF TRBJ2-2 NA 13 NA TRBV7-3
TGTGCCAGCAGCCAAGATGGCGGCCAGCCACCTGTTTTT CASSQDGGQPPVF TRBJ2-3 NA 13 NA TRBV4-2
TGTGCCAGCAGTGTCCTAGGCGGAAATCAGCCCCAGCATTTT CASSVLGGNQPQHF TRBJ1-5 NA 14 NA TRBV6-1
TGTGCCAGCAGCTTTGCCGGGACAATCACTGAAGCTTTCTTT CASSFAGTITEAFF TRBJ1-1 NA 14 once TRBV11-1
TGTGCCAGCAGCCGGGGGTCGGGGCTCGAGCAGTACTTC CASSRGSGLEQYF TRBJ2-7 NA 13 NA TRBV5-8
TGTGCCACCAGCAGAGATAACCCAGGGGGGTCCTACGAGCAGTACTTC CATSRDNPGGSYEQYF TRBJ2-7 NA 16 NA TRBV15
TGTGCCAGCTCACCAAGTGGACTAGCGGGAGGTGGCTCCGAGCAGTACTTC CASSPSGLAGGGSEQYF TRBJ2-7 TRBD2 17 NA TRBV18
TGTGCCAGCAGCTTAGTCTCGGGGTTTGGGGCCAACGTCCTGACTTTC CASSLVSGFGANVLTF TRBJ2-6 NA 16 NA TRBV7-9
TGTGCCAGTAGTATCGACAGGGCCTACGAGCAGTACTTC CASSIDRAYEQYF TRBJ2-7 TRBD1 13 few TRBV19
TGTGCCAGCAGTTACGCGGATACGCAGTATTTT CASSYADTQYF TRBJ2-3 NA 11 NA TRBV6-5
TGTGCCAGCAGTGAAGGGACTAGCGGGAGCTACGAGCAGTACTTC CASSEGTSGSYEQYF TRBJ2-7 TRBD2 15 once TRBV6-1
TGTGCCAGCAGCTATACGACTAGCGGGGGTCGTTACGAGCAGTACTTC CASSYTTSGGRYEQYF TRBJ2-7 TRBD2 16 NA TRBV7-2
TGTGCCAGCAGCAATATTGGACAGCTGGGCGAAACTGAAGCTTTCTTT CASSNIGQLGETEAFF TRBJ1-1 NA 16 NA TRBV7-9
TGCAGCGTTGAAGAGCACCCCGGGACAGGGCCACCGGTTTTT CSVEEHPGTGPPVF TRBJ2-3 TRBD1 14 NA TRBV29-1
TGTGCCAGCAGCTTGGCGGGGAACTATGGCTACACCTTC CASSLAGNYGYTF TRBJ1-2 NA 13 NA TRBV5-4
TGTGCCAGCAGCCTGCCGGGAGGGTTAACCTACGAGCAGTACTTC CASSLPGGLTYEQYF TRBJ2-7 TRBD2 15 NA TRBV5-6
TGTGCCAGCAGCGGCCTCCGAGCGGGAGGGTGGGAGACCCAGTACTTC CASSGLRAGGWETQYF TRBJ2-5 TRBD2 16 NA TRBV9
TGTGCCAGCAGCGTAACTAGCGGGAGCGCCTACGAGCAGTACTTC CASSVTSGSAYEQYF TRBJ2-7 TRBD2 15 NA TRBV5-4
TGCGCCAGCAGCCGACAGGTGGATACTGAAGCTTTCTTT CASSRQVDTEAFF TRBJ1-1 NA 13 NA TRBV4-1
TGCAGCCTACTCCCGGGACTAGAATCGATCCAGTACTTC CSLLPGLESIQYF TRBJ2-5 TRBD2 13 NA TRBV29-1
TGTGCCAGCAGCCGCAGGACAGTCCAAGAGACCCAGTACTTC CASSRRTVQETQYF TRBJ2-5 NA 14 NA TRBV4-2
TGCGCCAGCACGGGACAGGGTCCCTACGAGCAGTACTTC CASTGQGPYEQYF TRBJ2-7 TRBD1 13 NA TRBV5-1
TGCGCCAGCAGCCAGGAGGGACCGGGCTACGAGCAGTACTTC CASSQEGPGYEQYF TRBJ2-7 NA 14 NA TRBV4-3
TGTGCCAGCAGTTTCGGACAGAGGGCAACTAATGAAAAACTGTTTTTT CASSFGQRATNEKLFF TRBJ1-4 NA 16 NA TRBV6-6
TGTGCCAGCAGCCCCGTCGGGGTGTATGAGACCCAGTACTTC CASSPVGVYETQYF TRBJ2-5 NA 14 NA TRBV7-9